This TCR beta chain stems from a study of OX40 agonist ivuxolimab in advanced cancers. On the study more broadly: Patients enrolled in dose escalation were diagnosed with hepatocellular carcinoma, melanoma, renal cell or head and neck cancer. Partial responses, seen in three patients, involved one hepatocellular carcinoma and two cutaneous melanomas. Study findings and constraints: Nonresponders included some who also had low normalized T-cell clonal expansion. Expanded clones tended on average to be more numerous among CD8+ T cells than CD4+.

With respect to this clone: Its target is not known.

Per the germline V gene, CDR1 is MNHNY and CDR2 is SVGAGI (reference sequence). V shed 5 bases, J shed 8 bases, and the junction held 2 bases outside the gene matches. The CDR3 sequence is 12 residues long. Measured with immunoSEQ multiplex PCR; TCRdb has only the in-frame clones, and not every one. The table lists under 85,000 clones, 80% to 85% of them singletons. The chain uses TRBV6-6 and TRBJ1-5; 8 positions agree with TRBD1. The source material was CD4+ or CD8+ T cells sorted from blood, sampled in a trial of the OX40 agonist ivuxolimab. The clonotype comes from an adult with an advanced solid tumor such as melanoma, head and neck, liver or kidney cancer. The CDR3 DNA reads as TGTGCCAGCAGTAAACAGGGGGAGCCCCAGCATTTT. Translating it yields CASSKQGEPQHF.